This TCR beta chain was identified during a study of STAT5B mutations in CD4+ large granular lymphocyte leukemia. The study's findings and limits: Compared with healthy controls (2/35), patient top clones favored TRBV06 (8/27). Patient CD4-sorted repertoires stayed more clonal than healthy ones after leukemic-clone removal.

Germline V CDR1 and CDR2: SGHTA, FQGNSA. This CDR3 is 14 amino acids long. V trimming: 5 bases; J trimming: 0 bases; junction bases outside the gene matches: 2. Using immunoSEQ multiplex PCR, the repertoire was profiled, and TCRdb retains in-frame clones only, with some absent. Seen here are about 29,000 clones, over 70% observed once, and the top ten hold approximately 1.1%. On this clone: Its antigen is as yet unknown.

The chain is built from TRBV7-2 and TRBJ1-2, with 8 bases that match TRBD1. Sample: CD4+ T cells from blood buffy coats. This TCR came from a human donor in good health. The CDR3 loop is CASSGTGANYGYTF. DNA for the CDR3: TGTGCCAGCAGCGGGACAGGAGCTAACTATGGCTACACCTTC. The whole variable domain, remainder taken from reference TRBV7-2 and TRBJ1-2, is GAGVSQSPSNKVTEKGKDVELRCDPISGHTALYWYRQSLGQGLEFLIYFQGNSAPDKSGLPSDRFSAERTGGSVSTLTIQRTQQEDSAVYLCASSGTGANYGYTFGSGTRLTVV.